Listed here are 21 T cell receptor beta chains from one sample, sequenced in a study of human T cells and chemical hapten exposure. Time point defined: patch test 2, 6 weeks after DPC sensitization. Treatment reported: therapeutic diphenylcyclopropenone sensitization with weekly scalp DPC. Whole blood, unfractionated, served as the material for total RNA extraction. TCRdb called the RACE reads again in MiXCR, with one record for every CDR3 protein. Counted here are roughly 43,000 distinct CDR3 sequences, about 9.6% occurring once; the ten biggest clones make up 14% to 15%. The specimen comprised whole blood, sampled in connection with sensitization to the hapten diphenylcyclopropenone (DPC). The origin of the receptors is a woman in her twenties or thirties with alopecia areata. Some clones in this sample may be carry-over from other donors' samples.

This clonotype was seen a few times. The gene calls are TRBV29-1 and TRBJ2-3; the D is unclear. This CDR3 has 13 amino acids. Germline CDR1 is SQVTM and CDR2 is ANQGSEA. V lost 8 bases, J lost 2 bases, and 14 bases lay in between. CDR3 in DNA: TGCAGCCCCCGGGCGTGGCCCACAGATACGCAGTATTTT. It encodes CSPRAWPTDTQYF.

This clonotype was found a few times. V gene TRBV5-1 combines with J gene TRBJ2-7; 8 positions agree with TRBD1. Germline CDR1 and CDR2: SGHRS and YFSETQ. The CDR3 is made up of 14 amino acids. V shed 4 bases and J 1 base; nucleotides not matched to a gene: 4. This CDR3 reads CASSGQGQSYEQYF. The CDR3, as DNA: TGCGCCAGCAGCGGACAGGGTCAGTCCTACGAGCAGTACTTC.

This clonotype was recorded at least ten times. The genes are TRBV12-3 or TRBV12-4 and TRBJ2-3; D unclear. This CDR3 has 11 amino acids. Trimming took off 3 bases at V and 5 bases at J, with 3 bases between the two ends. CDR3 region: CASSLRDTQYF. CDR3 nucleotides: TGTGCCAGCAGTTTGAGAGATACGCAGTATTTT.

CDR3 protein: CASSQDTRYGYTF. The CDR3 region has the DNA TGCGCCAGCAGCCAAGATACTAGATATGGCTACACCTTC. The rearrangement uses TRBV4-3 and TRBJ1-2; D not resolved. CDR3 length: 13 amino acids. Germline V gene lookup returns CDR1 LGHNA and CDR2 YSLEER. V lost 0 bases and J lost 5, with 7 bases in between.

V and J are TRBV6-2 or TRBV6-3 and TRBJ1-5; unclear D gene. The length of the CDR3 is 16 residues. Per the germline V gene, CDR1 is MNHEY and CDR2 is SVGEGT. Trimming took 6 bases from V and 4 from J, leaving 19 bases between them. In nucleotides, the CDR3 is TGTGCCAGCAGCTCTCTTCATGACGAGAGGAATCAGCCCCAGCATTTT. Its translation is CASSSLHDERNQPQHF.

This clonotype has just a few counts. The V gene is TRBV20-1, the J gene TRBJ2-7, with TRBD1 as a possible D gene (6 bases). V was trimmed by 0 bases and J by 2 bases, leaving 11 bases between them. CDR3 length equals 14 residues. From germline, CDR1 is DFQATT and CDR2 SNEGSKA (reference sequence). Written as DNA, the CDR3 is TGCAGTGCTAGAGATCTGGGGACACCCTACGAGCAGTACTTC. Translating it yields CSARDLGTPYEQYF.

This clonotype was detected many times. The V call is TRBV7-8, the J call TRBJ2-3, with D unresolved. CDR3 length: 13 amino acids. In germline, CDR1 is SGHVS, CDR2 FQNEAQ. V was clipped by 5 bases and J by 2 bases, with 8 bases between them. The CDR3 is CASSLTPTDTQYF. The DNA for the CDR3 is TGTGCCAGCAGCCTAACCCCCACAGATACGCAGTATTTT. The variable domain in full, completed from reference TRBV7-8 and TRBJ2-3, reads GAGVSQSPRYKVAKRGQDVALRCDPISGHVSLFWYQQALGQGPEFLTYFQNEAQLDKSGLPSDRFFAERPEGSVSTLKIQRTQQEDSAVYLCASSLTPTDTQYFGPGTRLTVL.

This clonotype was detected many times. The chain uses TRBV29-1 and TRBJ2-1; maybe TRBD1 (6 bases). The germline CDR1 and CDR2 sequences are SQVTM and ANQGSEA. The CDR3 runs 12 residues. Between the trimmed V and J ends, which lost 7 bases and 6 bases, there was a span of 13 bases. CDR3 sequence: CSATGPLNEQFF. The CDR3 DNA sequence: TGCAGCGCCACAGGGCCCCTCAATGAGCAGTTCTTC.

A note on this clonotype: This sequence may be a read error, since a much larger clone differs from it by one base. This chain joins TRBV29-1 and TRBJ2-1; 13 positions match TRBD2. Per germline, CDR1 SQVTM and CDR2 ANQGSEA. This CDR3 comprises 15 residues. V shed 3 bases, J shed 6 bases, and the junction held 5 bases outside the gene matches. CDR3 sequence reads: CSVDGTSGVCNEQFF. In DNA form, the CDR3 reads TGCAGCGTTGATGGGACTAGCGGGGTCTGCAATGAGCAGTTCTTC.

This clonotype has only a few counts. The chain links TRBV19 to TRBJ2-3, with TRBD1 matching 10 bases. The germline gives CDR1 LNHDA, CDR2 SQIVND (reference sequence). V shed 8 bases and J 7 bases; nucleotides not matched to a gene: 6. The CDR3 totals 13 residues. CDR3 residues: CASGQGVQNTQYF. CDR3 bases: TGTGCCAGTGGACAGGGGGTTCAAAATACGCAGTATTTT.

The chain carries TRBV20-1 and TRBJ1-3; D gene ambiguous. The CDR3 consists of 14 residues. Germline CDR1 is DFQATT and CDR2 is SNEGSKA (reference sequence). V lost 1 base to trimming and J lost 2 bases, with 9 bases between them. CDR3 DNA sequence: TGCAGTGCTAGAGTCCCGGGGACTGGAAACACCATATATTTT. Translation: CSARVPGTGNTIYF.

In this sample, this clonotype turned up a few times. The chain uses TRBV2 and TRBJ2-3; TRBD2 aligns across 8 bases. This CDR3 comprises 16 residues. Germline CDR1 is SNHLY and CDR2 is FYNNEI. Trimming removed 4 bases from V and 2 bases from J; junction bases left unmatched: 8. CDR3 sequence (DNA): TGTGCCAGCAGTGCGAGGCGGGGGGCTACCACAGATACGCAGTATTTT. Its translation: CASSARRGATTDTQYF.

In this sample, this clonotype turned up many times. The chain links TRBV20-1 to TRBJ2-1, with TRBD2 identical over 8 bases. The CDR3 has 14 amino acids. The trim removed 5 bases at V and 8 bases at J, leaving 11 bases unmatched. CDR1 and CDR2 from the germline V gene are DFQATT and SNEGSKA (reference sequence). In nucleotides, the CDR3 is TGCAGTGCTCCTTCGGGGGGGGGCCACTATGAGCAGTTCTTC. It codes for CSAPSGGGHYEQFF.

This clonotype was observed a handful of times. The chain employs TRBV13 and TRBJ1-1; D perhaps matches TRBD1 (6 bases). Trimming cost V 0 bases and J 11 bases, with 13 bases left between them. The CDR3 is made up of 13 amino acids. From germline, CDR1 is PRHDT and CDR2 FYEKMQ (reference sequence). In nucleotides, the CDR3 is TGTGCCAGCAGCTTAGGTAGACAGGTCAAGGCTTTCTTT. Its protein is CASSLGRQVKAFF.

The chain is built from TRBV6-2 or TRBV6-3 and TRBJ2-7; D is ambiguous. With 8 bases removed from V and 0 bases from J, the gap between germline ends came to 5 bases. The germline gives CDR1 MNHEY, CDR2 SVGEGT. This CDR3 contains 11 residues. CDR3 region: CASGVSYEQYF. CDR3 in DNA: TGTGCCAGCGGGGTCTCCTACGAGCAGTACTTC.

This clonotype was seen more than once but under ten times. The V gene is TRBV19, the J gene TRBJ2-3, with D perhaps matching TRBD2 (6 bases). V was pared by 0 bases and J by 2 bases, with 12 bases between. The V gene's germline CDR1 is LNHDA and CDR2 SQIVND (reference sequence). CDR3 length equals 16 residues. The CDR3 bases are TGTGCCAGTAGTATAGATCGCGGGATAGACACAGATACGCAGTATTTT. Its protein product is CASSIDRGIDTDTQYF.

This clonotype was counted ten times or more. This CDR3 is CATRSGKNIQYF. In DNA, the CDR3 is TGTGCCACCCGTTCTGGCAAAAACATTCAGTACTTC. The chain carries TRBV28 and TRBJ2-4; unclear D gene. Germline CDR1 reads MDHEN; CDR2 reads SYDVKM. With 10 bases removed from V and 3 bases from J, the gap between germline ends came to 10 bases. The length of the CDR3 is 12 residues.

V usage is TRBV7-9 and J usage is TRBJ2-5; tentatively, D is TRBD1 or TRBD2 (7 bases each). From germline, CDR1 is SEHNR and CDR2 FQNEAQ (reference sequence). Trimming removed 4 bases at V and 3 bases at J, with 12 bases between. The CDR3 totals 14 residues. CDR3 nucleotides: TGTGCCAGCAGCTCCCCAGGGGGGGAAGAGACCCAGTACTTC. It codes for CASSSPGGEETQYF.

The chain is built from TRBV28 and TRBJ2-5, with TRBD2 matching over 8 bases. The CDR3 consists of 15 residues. J lost 0 bases, V lost 5 bases, and 5 bases had no gene match. Germline V gene sequence: CDR1 MDHEN, CDR2 SYDVKM. In nucleotides, the CDR3 is TGTGCCAGCAGTCCCGCCGGGGGGGACCAAGAGACCCAGTACTTC. It encodes CASSPAGGDQETQYF. Variable domain in full (rest from reference TRBV28 and TRBJ2-5): DVKVTQSSRYLVKRTGEKVFLECVQDMDHENMFWYRQDPGLGLRLIYFSYDVKMKEKGDIPEGYSVSREKKERFSLILESASTNQTSMYLCASSPAGGDQETQYFGPGTRLLVL.

This clonotype was counted at least ten times. The chain is built from TRBV6-2 or TRBV6-3 and TRBJ1-5; the D gene is possibly TRBD1 (5 bases). This CDR3 spans 16 amino acids. V lost 0 bases, J lost 0 bases, and 9 bases lay in between. Germline CDR1 is MNHEY and CDR2 is SVGEGT. The chain's CDR3 is CASSYSGRHSNQPQHF. The CDR3 DNA follows: TGTGCCAGCAGTTACTCGGGACGGCATAGCAATCAGCCCCAGCATTTT.

This clonotype has only a few counts. This chain joins TRBV12-3 or TRBV12-4 and TRBJ1-5; D is undetermined. Trimming removed 4 bases at V and 2 bases at J, with 15 bases between. The CDR3 has 16 amino acids. Here the CDR3 DNA reads TGTGCCAGCAGTTCCTCGGGGAGAAGTGGCAATCAGCCCCAGCATTTT. Translating it yields CASSSSGRSGNQPQHF.